The next 4 T cell receptor beta chains were all read from a single sample in a study of blood T cell repertoires in COVID-19. Some clones are missing from TCRdb's copy, which holds only in-frame ones; the method was immunoSEQ multiplex PCR. The table lists around 160,000 clones, roughly 90% of them singletons. What was sequenced was peripheral blood. Receptors were obtained from a man between 60 and 75 years old with acute or convalescent COVID-19.

The genes are TRBV6-2 or TRBV6-3 and TRBJ1-1, with D maybe TRBD1 (6 bases). Per the germline V gene, CDR1 is MNHEY and CDR2 is SVGEGT. Trimming cost V 2 bases and J 0 bases, with 7 bases left between them. The length of the CDR3 is 14 residues. The CDR3 sequence: CASSYGQLNTEAFF. In nucleotides, the CDR3 is TGTGCCAGCAGTTACGGACAGCTGAACACTGAAGCTTTCTTT.

The chain employs TRBV15 and TRBJ2-5, with a weak D call TRBD2 (7 bases). CDR1 is LNHNV, CDR2 YYDKDF, per germline (reference sequence). The germline V and J ends were trimmed by 7 bases and 6 bases, with 21 bases remaining between them. CDR3 size: 15 residues. The CDR3 spells CATTLGGGGEKTQYF. CDR3 bases: TGTGCCACCACCTTGGGGGGGGGCGGGGAAAAGACCCAGTACTTC.

In this sample, this clone turned up once. The chain links TRBV12-3 or TRBV12-4 to TRBJ1-2, with a weak D call TRBD1 (5 bases). CDR3 length equals 12 residues. Trimming cost V 5 bases and J 8 bases, with 12 bases left between them. The CDR3 protein is CASSPQGGGYTF. In DNA form, the CDR3 reads TGTGCCAGCAGTCCTCAGGGCGGCGGCTACACCTTC.

Concerning this clone itself: Compared with germline, one end of the junction differs, possibly owing to a read error. The sample carries other DNA sequences with the same CDR3. The chain combines TRBV2 with TRBJ1-6, with unresolved D. CDR1 and CDR2 (germline): SNHLY, FYNNEI. CDR3 length: 15 residues. CDR3 amino acids: CASSEVSIDRSPLHF. The CDR3 DNA follows: TGCGCCAGCAGTGAAGTTAGTATAGATCGTTCACCCCTCCACTTT.